A single sample gave rise to the 9 T cell receptor beta chains below, sequenced in a study of shared clonotypes between healthy human individuals. Measured with immunoSEQ multiplex PCR; TCRdb has only the in-frame clones, and not every one. Among some 2,500,000 clones listed, approximately 93% were seen once. The material sequenced was naive CD4+ T cells from PBMCs. Subset here: CD45RA+ positively selected. These TCRs come from a man between 18 and 35 years old in good health. Some clones in this sample may be carry-over from other donors' samples.

The chain links TRBV6-5 to TRBJ2-7, with D tentatively TRBD1 or TRBD2 (5 bases each). CDR1 and CDR2 from the germline V gene are MNHEY and SVGAGI. Deletions cut 6 bases from V and 1 base from J, with 13 bases between. This CDR3 comprises 14 residues. The CDR3 spells CASRRGIGSYEQYF. The CDR3 nucleotides read TGTGCCAGCAGGAGGGGCATCGGGTCCTACGAGCAGTACTTC.

CDR3 sequence reads: CASSLYRAPLGGYTF. The CDR3, as DNA: TGTGCCAGCTCCTTGTACCGGGCCCCCCTGGGCGGCTACACCTTC. J is TRBJ1-2 and V is TRBV28; the D is unclear. Trimming removed 8 bases at V and 8 bases at J, with 24 bases between. Germline-derived CDR1 and CDR2 are MDHEN and SYDVKM. The CDR3 sequence is 15 residues long.

The V and J genes are TRBV5-1 and TRBJ1-4; maybe TRBD1 (5 bases). V lost 5 bases and J lost 4, with 15 bases in between. The CDR3 covers 15 residues. Germline CDR1 and CDR2: SGHRS and YFSETQ. The CDR3 loop reads CASRLLTENNEKLFF. In DNA, the CDR3 is TGCGCCAGCAGACTATTGACAGAGAATAATGAAAAACTGTTTTTT.

CDR3 loop: CAGQAPSWAGELFF. CDR3 coding DNA: TGTGCCGGCCAAGCGCCTTCCTGGGCCGGGGAGCTGTTTTTT. V is TRBV6-1 and J is TRBJ2-2; D uncertain. Germline CDR1 reads MNHNS; CDR2 reads SASEGT. The length of the CDR3 is 14 residues. Trimming took off 11 bases at V and 6 bases at J, with 19 bases between the two ends.

This chain joins TRBV11-3 and TRBJ2-3; no definite D call. The germline CDR1 and CDR2 sequences are SGHNT and YENEEA. Trimming removed 1 base from V and 2 bases from J, with 10 bases in between. The CDR3 length is 15 residues. This CDR3 reads CASSLGRFPTDTQYF. The CDR3 DNA reads TGTGCCAGCAGCTTAGGGCGGTTCCCCACAGATACGCAGTATTTT.

The chain carries TRBV6-1 and TRBJ2-5, with 7 bases fitting TRBD2. The CDR3 runs to 14 residues. Trimming took 6 bases from V and 5 from J; bases not matched to a gene: 9. Germline V gene lookup returns CDR1 MNHNS and CDR2 SASEGT. CDR3 loop: CASRIGLVSETQYF. The CDR3 nucleotides read TGTGCCAGCAGGATCGGACTAGTCAGTGAGACCCAGTACTTC.

Comments on this clone: This specimen includes other DNA sequences encoding the same CDR3. The V call is TRBV6-1, the J call TRBJ2-7; 12 bases fit TRBD1. From germline, CDR1 is MNHNS and CDR2 SASEGT. V lost 3 bases to trimming and J lost 7 bases; unmatched junction nucleotides: 7. This CDR3 is built from 15 residues. CDR3 loop: CASSEPGQGAGEQYF. The CDR3 DNA is TGTGCCAGCAGTGAGCCGGGACAGGGGGCTGGGGAGCAGTACTTC.

This clone was found a few times. The chain joins TRBV4-1 to TRBJ1-5; TRBD1 aligns across 9 bases. The CDR3 sequence is 15 residues long. CDR1 is MGHRA, CDR2 YSYEKL, per germline. The V segment lost 4 bases and the J segment 5 bases; nucleotides outside the gene matches: 6. The CDR3 DNA sequence: TGCGCCAGCAGCCTGACAGGGGGTGATTATCAGCCCCAGCATTTT. This codes for CASSLTGGDYQPQHF.

The rearrangement joins TRBV9 to TRBJ1-1, with D perhaps TRBD1 (6 bases). This CDR3 comprises 15 residues. CDR1 is SGDLS and CDR2 is YYNGEE in the germline V gene. V shed 0 bases and J shed 1 base, with 10 bases lying between them. In nucleotides, the CDR3 is TGTGCCAGCAGCGTAGGGGGGGCGGCGAACACTGAAGCTTTCTTT. Protein product: CASSVGGAANTEAFF.